Shown below are 5 T cell receptor beta chains from a single sample sequenced in a study of metastatic and nonmetastatic thyroid tumors. TCRdb re-clonotyped the PCR reads through MiXCR. This table has 20,000 to 25,000 clones, roughly 15% appearing once. Thyroid surgery was performed in patients who had received no treatment beforehand. Material: tumor tissue. The receptors come from a female donor with papillary thyroid cancer or a benign thyroid nodule (not recorded which). Some clones in this sample may be carry-over from other donors' samples.

V usage is TRBV24-1 and J usage is TRBJ2-1; 9 positions match TRBD1. The V and J ends lost 4 bases and 1 base, in that order; junction bases with no gene match: 1. CDR1 is KGHDR and CDR2 is SFDVKD in the germline V gene. The CDR3 sequence is 15 residues long. This CDR3 reads CATSEGQGSYNEQFF. Written as DNA, the CDR3 is TGTGCCACCAGTGAGGGACAGGGTTCCTACAATGAGCAGTTCTTC.

In its sample, this clone was seen many times. The chain uses TRBV7-2 and TRBJ2-5; TRBD2 aligns across 10 bases. This CDR3 is built from 15 residues. CDR1 is SGHTA and CDR2 is FQGNSA in the germline V gene. Trimming removed 3 bases from V and 5 bases from J; junction bases left unmatched: 6. The CDR3 DNA follows: TGTGCCAGCAGCTTGCTAGCGGGAGATTGGGAGACCCAGTACTTC. Translated, it gives CASSLLAGDWETQYF.

This clone was seen ten or more times. The rearrangement uses TRBV5-1 and TRBJ2-1, with 7 bases lining up with TRBD2. J was trimmed by 3 bases and V by 4 bases; bases with no gene match: 4. Germline V gives CDR1 SGHRS, CDR2 YFSETQ. The CDR3 contains 14 residues. CDR3 amino acids: CASSARTSYNEQFF. In nucleotides, the CDR3 is TGCGCCAGCAGCGCCCGGACTAGCTACAATGAGCAGTTCTTC. Complete variable domain (other parts from reference TRBV5-1 and TRBJ2-1): KAGVTQTPRYLIKTRGQQVTLSCSPISGHRSVSWYQQTPGQGLQFLFEYFSETQRNKGNFPGRFSGRQFSNSRSEMNVSTLELGDSALYLCASSARTSYNEQFFGPGTRLTVL.

Concerning this clone itself: Compared with germline, one end of the junction differs, possibly owing to a read error. The chain joins TRBV2 to TRBJ1-2; 8 bases are shared with TRBD1. The CDR3 contains 16 residues. Germline CDR1 and CDR2: SNHLY and FYNNEI. The DNA of the CDR3 is TGTGTCAGCAGTGAAGCCCCAGGACAGGGTAGCTATTGCTACACCTTC. This sequence encodes CVSSEAPGQGSYCYTF. Variable domain in full (rest from reference TRBV2 and TRBJ1-2): EPEVTQTPSHQVTQMGQEVILRCVPISNHLYFYWYRQILGQKVEFLVSFYNNEISEKSEIFDDQFSVERPDGSNFTLKIRSTKLEDSAMYFCVSSEAPGQGSYCYTFGSGTRLTVV.

Many counts were recorded for this clone. It may be a read error: a sequence one base away is much more abundant. The chain has TRBV3-1 and TRBJ2-1; 7 nucleotides line up with TRBD2. CDR1 and CDR2 from the germline V gene are LGHDT and YNNKEL (reference sequence). This CDR3 contains 13 residues. In DNA, the CDR3 is TGTGCCAACAGCCAAGCCACTAGCGAGACGCAGTTCTTC. Its protein is CANSQATSETQFF.